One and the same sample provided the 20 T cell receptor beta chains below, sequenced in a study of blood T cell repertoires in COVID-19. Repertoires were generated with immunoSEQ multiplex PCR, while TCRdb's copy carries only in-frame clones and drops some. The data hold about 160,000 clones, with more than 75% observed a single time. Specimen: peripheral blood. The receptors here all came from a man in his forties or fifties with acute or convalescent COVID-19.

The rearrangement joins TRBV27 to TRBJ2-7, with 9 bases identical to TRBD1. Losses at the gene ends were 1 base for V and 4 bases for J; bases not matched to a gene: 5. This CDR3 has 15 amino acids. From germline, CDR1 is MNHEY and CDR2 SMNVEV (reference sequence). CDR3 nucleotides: TGTGCCAGCAGTTTATGGGGACAGGGTCCTTACGAGCAGTACTTC. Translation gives CASSLWGQGPYEQYF.

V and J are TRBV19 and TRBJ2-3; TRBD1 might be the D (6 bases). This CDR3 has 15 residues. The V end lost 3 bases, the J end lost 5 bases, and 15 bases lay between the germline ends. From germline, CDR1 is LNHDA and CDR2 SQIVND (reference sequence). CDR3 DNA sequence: TGTGCCAGTAGTATTGGGGGCCGCGCGATAGATACGCAGTATTTT. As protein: CASSIGGRAIDTQYF.

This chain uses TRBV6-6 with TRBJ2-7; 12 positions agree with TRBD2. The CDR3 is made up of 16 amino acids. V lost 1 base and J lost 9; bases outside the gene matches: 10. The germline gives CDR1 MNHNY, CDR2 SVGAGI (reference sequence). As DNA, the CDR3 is TGTGCCAGCAGTTACTTGACTAGCGGGGGATTTAGCGGGCAGTACTTC. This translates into CASSYLTSGGFSGQYF.

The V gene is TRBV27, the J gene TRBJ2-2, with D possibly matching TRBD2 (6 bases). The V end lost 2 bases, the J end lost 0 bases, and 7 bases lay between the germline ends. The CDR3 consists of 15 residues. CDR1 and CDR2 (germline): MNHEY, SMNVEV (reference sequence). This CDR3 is CASSLAGPNTGELFF. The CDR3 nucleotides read TGTGCCAGCAGTTTAGCGGGGCCGAACACCGGGGAGCTGTTTTTT.

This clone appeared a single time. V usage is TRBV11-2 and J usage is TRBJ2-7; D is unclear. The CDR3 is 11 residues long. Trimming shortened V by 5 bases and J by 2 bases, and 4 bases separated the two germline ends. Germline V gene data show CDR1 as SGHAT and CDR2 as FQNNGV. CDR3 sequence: CASSVAYEQYF. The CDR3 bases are TGTGCCAGCAGCGTCGCCTACGAGCAGTACTTC.

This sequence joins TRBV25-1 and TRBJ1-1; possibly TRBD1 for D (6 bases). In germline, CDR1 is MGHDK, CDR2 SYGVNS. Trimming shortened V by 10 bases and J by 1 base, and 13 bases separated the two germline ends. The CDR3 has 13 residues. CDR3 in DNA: TGTGCCACCAGGGGAGGGGGGAACACTGAAGCTTTCTTT. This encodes CATRGGGNTEAFF.

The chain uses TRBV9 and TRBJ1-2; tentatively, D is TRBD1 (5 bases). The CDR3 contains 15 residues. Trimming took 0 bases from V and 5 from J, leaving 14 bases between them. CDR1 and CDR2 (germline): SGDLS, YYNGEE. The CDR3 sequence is CASSVGQGPLYGYTF. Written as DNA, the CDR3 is TGTGCCAGCAGCGTAGGGCAGGGTCCCCTATATGGCTACACCTTC.

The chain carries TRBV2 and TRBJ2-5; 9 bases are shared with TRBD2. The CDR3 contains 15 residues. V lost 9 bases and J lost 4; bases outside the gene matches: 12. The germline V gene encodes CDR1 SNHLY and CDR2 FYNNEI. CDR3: CASLAERGAGETQYF. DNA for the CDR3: TGTGCCAGTCTCGCGGAGCGGGGGGCGGGAGAGACCCAGTACTTC.

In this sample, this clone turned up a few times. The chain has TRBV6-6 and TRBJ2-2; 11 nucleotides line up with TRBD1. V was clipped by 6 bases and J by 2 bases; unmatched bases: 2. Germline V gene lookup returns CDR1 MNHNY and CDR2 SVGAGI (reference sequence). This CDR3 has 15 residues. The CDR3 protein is CASSWTGGNTGELFF. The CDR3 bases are TGTGCCAGCAGCTGGACAGGGGGCAACACCGGGGAGCTGTTTTTT.

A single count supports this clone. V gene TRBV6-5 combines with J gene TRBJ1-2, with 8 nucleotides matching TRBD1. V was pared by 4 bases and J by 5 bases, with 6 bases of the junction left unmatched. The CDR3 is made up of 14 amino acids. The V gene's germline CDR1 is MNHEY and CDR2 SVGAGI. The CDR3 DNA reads TGTGCCAGCAGTTTGGACAGGGTGGTGTATGGCTACACCTTC. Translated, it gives CASSLDRVVYGYTF.

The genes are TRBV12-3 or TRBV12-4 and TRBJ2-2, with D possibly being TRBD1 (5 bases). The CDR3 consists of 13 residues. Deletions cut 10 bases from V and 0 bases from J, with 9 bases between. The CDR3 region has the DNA TGTGCCACCGGACAAACGAACACCGGGGAGCTGTTTTTT. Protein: CATGQTNTGELFF.

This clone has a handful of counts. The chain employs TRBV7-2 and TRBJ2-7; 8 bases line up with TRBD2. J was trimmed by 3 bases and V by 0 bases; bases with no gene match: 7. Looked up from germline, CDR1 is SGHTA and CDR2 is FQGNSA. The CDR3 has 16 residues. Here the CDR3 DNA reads TGTGCCAGCAGCTTAGCGGGAGGACTAGCAAACTACGAGCAGTACTTC. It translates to CASSLAGGLANYEQYF. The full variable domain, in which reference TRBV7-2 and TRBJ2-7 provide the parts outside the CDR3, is GAGVSQSPSNKVTEKGKDVELRCDPISGHTALYWYRQSLGQGLEFLIYFQGNSAPDKSGLPSDRFSAERTGGSVSTLTIQRTQQEDSAVYLCASSLAGGLANYEQYFGPGTRLTVT.

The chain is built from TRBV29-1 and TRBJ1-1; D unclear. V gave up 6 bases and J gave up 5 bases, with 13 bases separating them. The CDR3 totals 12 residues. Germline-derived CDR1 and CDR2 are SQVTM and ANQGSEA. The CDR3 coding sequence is TGCAGCGTCAAGGGAGTAGGGACTGAAGCTTTCTTT. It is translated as CSVKGVGTEAFF.

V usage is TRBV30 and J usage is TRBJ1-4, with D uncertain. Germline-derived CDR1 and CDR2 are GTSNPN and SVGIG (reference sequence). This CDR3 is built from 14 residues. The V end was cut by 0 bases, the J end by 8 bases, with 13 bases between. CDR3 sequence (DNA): TGTGCCTGGAGTGTACGAGCCCCTAGGGAAAAACTGTTTTTT. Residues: CAWSVRAPREKLFF.

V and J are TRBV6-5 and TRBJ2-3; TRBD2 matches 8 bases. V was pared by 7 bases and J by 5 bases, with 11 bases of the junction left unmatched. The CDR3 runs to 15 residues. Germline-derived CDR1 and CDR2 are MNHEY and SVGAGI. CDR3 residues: CASTTGTRDKDTQYF. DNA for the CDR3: TGTGCCAGCACGACCGGGACTAGGGACAAAGATACGCAGTATTTT.

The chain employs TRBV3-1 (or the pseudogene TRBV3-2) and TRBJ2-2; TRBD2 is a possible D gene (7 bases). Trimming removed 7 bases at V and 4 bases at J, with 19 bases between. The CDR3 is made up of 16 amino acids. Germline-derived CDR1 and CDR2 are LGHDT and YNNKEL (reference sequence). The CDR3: CASTPWGGAGTGELFF. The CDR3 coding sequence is TGTGCCAGCACCCCTTGGGGGGGGGCTGGCACCGGGGAGCTGTTTTTT.

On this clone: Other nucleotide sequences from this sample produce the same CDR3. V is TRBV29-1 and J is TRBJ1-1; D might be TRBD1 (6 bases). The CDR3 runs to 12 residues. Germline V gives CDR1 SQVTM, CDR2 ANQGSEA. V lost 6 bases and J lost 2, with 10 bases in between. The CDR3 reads CSVNRANTEAFF. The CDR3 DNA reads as TGCAGCGTAAACAGGGCTAACACTGAAGCTTTCTTT.

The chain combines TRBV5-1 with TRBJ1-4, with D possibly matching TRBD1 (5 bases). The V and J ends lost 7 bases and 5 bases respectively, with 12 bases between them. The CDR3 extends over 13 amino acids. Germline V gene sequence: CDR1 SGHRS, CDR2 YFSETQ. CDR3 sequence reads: CASQRQQNEKLFF. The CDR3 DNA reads TGCGCCAGCCAGAGACAGCAGAATGAAAAACTGTTTTTT.

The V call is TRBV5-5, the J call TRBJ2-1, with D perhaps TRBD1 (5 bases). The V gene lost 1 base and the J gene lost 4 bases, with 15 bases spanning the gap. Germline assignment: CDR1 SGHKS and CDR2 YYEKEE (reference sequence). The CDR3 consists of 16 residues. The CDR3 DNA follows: TGTGCCAGCAGCTTGTTATCTGGGGCCCCTTACAATGAGCAGTTCTTC. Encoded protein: CASSLLSGAPYNEQFF.

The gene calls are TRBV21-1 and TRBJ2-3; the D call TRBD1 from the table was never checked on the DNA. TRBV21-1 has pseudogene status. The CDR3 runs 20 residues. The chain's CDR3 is CASSKATRDRGNLSTDTQYF. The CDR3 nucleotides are TGTGCCAGCAGCAAAGCCACCCGGGACAGGGGAAACCTAAGCACAGATACGCAGTATTTT.